One sample yielded the 14 T cell receptor beta chains listed below, sequenced in a study of shared clonotypes between healthy human individuals. Using immunoSEQ multiplex PCR, the repertoire was profiled, and TCRdb retains in-frame clones only, with some absent. The sample has about 1.1 million clones; 60% to 80% are singletons. Source material: memory CD4+ T cells from PBMCs. Subset here: CD45RA-negative fraction. The receptor source for this set is a man younger than 35 in good health. Some clones in this sample may be carry-over from other donors' samples.

This sequence joins TRBV30 and TRBJ1-4; 7 positions match TRBD1. In germline, CDR1 is GTSNPN, CDR2 SVGIG (reference sequence). Trimming cost V 0 bases and J 8 bases; bases outside gene matches: 9. The CDR3 loop spans 15 amino acids. The CDR3 nucleotides read TGTGCCTGGAGTGTACTGACAGCCAGGGGGGAAAAACTGTTTTTT. Its protein product is CAWSVLTARGEKLFF. The variable domain in full, completed from reference TRBV30 and TRBJ1-4, reads SQTIHQWPATLVQPVGSPLSLECTVEGTSNPNLYWYRQAAGRGLQLLFYSVGIGQISSEVPQNLSASRPQDRQFILSSKKLLLSDSGFYLCAWSVLTARGEKLFFGSGTQLSVL.

The V call is TRBV5-6, the J call TRBJ2-3; D is unresolved. The CDR3 runs to 16 residues. V lost 4 bases and J lost 0, with 15 bases in between. The V gene's germline CDR1 is SGHDT and CDR2 YYEEEE. For the CDR3, the DNA is TGTGCCAGCAGCCCACCTTGGCCAGATAGCACAGATACGCAGTATTTT. It specifies CASSPPWPDSTDTQYF. Together with reference TRBV5-6 and TRBJ2-3, the CDR3 gives the full variable domain: DAGVTQSPTHLIKTRGQQVTLRCSPKSGHDTVSWYQQALGQGPQFIFQYYEEEERQRGNFPDRFSGHQFPNYSSELNVNALLLGDSALYLCASSPPWPDSTDTQYFGPGTRLTVL.

The V gene is TRBV18, the J gene TRBJ1-5, with D possibly TRBD1 on 5 matching bases. The CDR3 has 16 residues. CDR1 is KGHSH and CDR2 is LQKENI in the germline V gene. V was cut by 3 bases and J by 3 bases, with 15 bases left in between. As DNA, the CDR3 is TGTGCCAGCTCACCGGGGACCGGTAATAACAATCAGCCCCAGCATTTT. The encoded protein is CASSPGTGNNNQPQHF. The complete variable domain, with remaining parts taken from reference TRBV18 and TRBJ1-5, reads NAGVMQNPRHLVRRRGQEARLRCSPMKGHSHVYWYRQLPEEGLKFMVYLQKENIIDESGMPKERFSAEFPKEGPSILRIQQVVRGDSAAYFCASSPGTGNNNQPQHFGDGTRLSIL.

This chain connects TRBV6-1 to TRBJ2-1; 9 positions match TRBD1. Germline-derived CDR1 and CDR2 are MNHNS and SASEGT. V shed 4 bases and J 3 bases; nucleotides not matched to a gene: 10. The CDR3 length is 17 residues. The CDR3 bases are TGTGCCAGCAGTGGCGGTAGGACAGGGGCAAACTACAATGAGCAGTTCTTC. Protein sequence: CASSGGRTGANYNEQFF.

The V and J genes are TRBV7-9 and TRBJ1-4, with D perhaps matching TRBD1 (5 bases). V was trimmed by 3 bases and J by 2 bases, leaving 10 bases between them. The CDR3 has 15 residues. The germline V gene encodes CDR1 SEHNR and CDR2 FQNEAQ (reference sequence). The CDR3 reads CASSFLQGTNEKLFF. The CDR3 DNA follows: TGTGCCAGCAGCTTCCTGCAGGGTACTAATGAAAAACTGTTTTTT. The whole variable domain, remainder taken from reference TRBV7-9 and TRBJ1-4, is DTGVSQNPRHKITKRGQNVTFRCDPISEHNRLYWYRQTLGQGPEFLTYFQNEAQLEKSRLLSDRFSAERPKGSFSTLEIQRTEQGDSAMYLCASSFLQGTNEKLFFGSGTQLSVL.

This chain joins TRBV5-1 and TRBJ2-7, with 8 bases that match TRBD2. Germline assignment: CDR1 SGHRS and CDR2 YFSETQ. The CDR3 is 15 residues long. The junction had 4 bases not matched to a gene; V was cut back by 0 bases and J by 2 bases. The CDR3 DNA reads TGCGCCAGCAGCTTGGAGAGCGGGGGTACCTACGAGCAGTACTTC. This sequence encodes CASSLESGGTYEQYF.

The genes are TRBV5-5 and TRBJ2-6; D unclear. The germline gives CDR1 SGHKS, CDR2 YYEKEE (reference sequence). The CDR3 is 16 residues long. The ends were cut back, 0 bases at V and 1 base at J, with 8 bases in the middle. This CDR3 is CASSLGAASGANVLTF. The DNA for the CDR3 is TGTGCCAGCAGCTTGGGCGCTGCATCTGGGGCCAACGTCCTGACTTTC. The full variable domain, with the rest looked up from reference TRBV5-5 and TRBJ2-6, is DAGVTQSPTHLIKTRGQQVTLRCSPISGHKSVSWYQQVLGQGPQFIFQYYEKEERGRGNFPDRFSARQFPNYSSELNVNALLLGDSALYLCASSLGAASGANVLTFGAGSRLTVL.

V usage is TRBV9 and J usage is TRBJ1-3; tentative D call: TRBD1 (6 bases). The CDR3 consists of 16 residues. CDR1 SGDLS and CDR2 YYNGEE come from the germline V gene. The ends were cut back, 0 bases at V and 4 bases at J, with 14 bases in the middle. The CDR3 here is CASSVDAGAGGNTIYF. In DNA form, the CDR3 reads TGTGCCAGCAGCGTAGATGCGGGGGCGGGAGGAAACACCATATATTTT.

Concerning this clone itself: With a much larger clone just one base away, this may be a read error. The chain couples TRBV7-2 to TRBJ1-5; 8 bases fit TRBD1. The V gene's germline CDR1 is SGHTA and CDR2 FQGNSA. After removal of 3 bases from V and 5 bases from J, the junction contained 0 bases not matched to a gene. The CDR3 has 13 residues. CDR3: CASSLGQDQPQHF. Written as DNA, the CDR3 is TGTGCCAGCAGCTTGGGACAGGATCAGCCCCAGCATTTT. Variable domain in full (rest from reference TRBV7-2 and TRBJ1-5): GAGVSQSPSNKVTEKGKDVELRCDPISGHTALYWYRQSLGQGLEFLIYFQGNSAPDKSGLPSDRFSAERTGGSVSTLTIQRTQQEDSAVYLCASSLGQDQPQHFGDGTRLSIL.

The chain couples TRBV2 to TRBJ2-1, with a tentative D call TRBD2 (5 bases). V lost 3 bases and J lost 6, with 15 bases in between. Germline V gene sequence: CDR1 SNHLY, CDR2 FYNNEI. CDR3 length: 15 residues. CDR3 amino acids: CASSDGVTAGNEQFF. The CDR3 DNA reads as TGTGCCAGCAGTGATGGGGTGACGGCGGGCAATGAGCAGTTCTTC.

The V gene is TRBV4-2, the J gene TRBJ2-5, with TRBD2 matching 7 bases. Per the germline V gene, CDR1 is LGHNA and CDR2 is YNFKEQ. V dropped 4 bases and J dropped 1; count of bases not matched to a gene: 9. The CDR3 totals 16 residues. The CDR3 sequence: CASSPSSGRLQETQYF. The CDR3 nucleotides read TGTGCCAGCAGCCCCTCTAGCGGCCGACTCCAAGAGACCCAGTACTTC.

V usage is TRBV7-2 and J usage is TRBJ2-7; 11 nucleotides agree with TRBD2. Germline V gives CDR1 SGHTA, CDR2 FQGNSA. The CDR3 has 18 amino acids. The J segment lost 2 bases and the V segment lost 5 bases, leaving 14 bases of the junction unmatched. CDR3 sequence: CASSPYFWTSGWPYEQYF. The CDR3 coding sequence is TGTGCCAGCAGCCCGTACTTTTGGACTAGCGGGTGGCCCTACGAGCAGTACTTC.

The V call is TRBV2, the J call TRBJ1-3; D gene ambiguous. There are 13 residues in the CDR3. Germline V gene sequence: CDR1 SNHLY, CDR2 FYNNEI. V was clipped by 6 bases and J by 6 bases, with 12 bases between them. The DNA for the CDR3 is TGTGCCAGCAGGAGTTATCTTCAAAACACCATATATTTT. Its translation is CASRSYLQNTIYF.

This clone was seen only a few times. The chain uses TRBV10-3 and TRBJ2-3; 11 positions match TRBD2. In germline, CDR1 is ENHRY, CDR2 SYGVKD. V was pared by 6 bases and J by 2 bases, with 7 bases of the junction left unmatched. The CDR3 is 16 residues long. The CDR3 region is CAIRPGLAATTDTQYF. DNA for the CDR3: TGTGCCATCAGGCCGGGACTAGCGGCCACCACAGATACGCAGTATTTT.